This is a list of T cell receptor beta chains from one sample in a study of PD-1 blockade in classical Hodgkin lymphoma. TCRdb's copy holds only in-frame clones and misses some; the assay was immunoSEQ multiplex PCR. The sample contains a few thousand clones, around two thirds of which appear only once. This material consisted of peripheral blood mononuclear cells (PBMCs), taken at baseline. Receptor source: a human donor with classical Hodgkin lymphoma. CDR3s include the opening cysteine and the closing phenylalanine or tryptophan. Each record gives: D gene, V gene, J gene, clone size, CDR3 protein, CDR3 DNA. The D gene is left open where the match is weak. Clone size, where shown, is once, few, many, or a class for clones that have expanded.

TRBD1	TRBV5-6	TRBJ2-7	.	CASSLVGQGREQYF	TGTGCCAGCAGCTTGGTGGGACAGGGCAGGGAGCAGTACTTC
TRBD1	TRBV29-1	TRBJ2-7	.	CSARLGTGAYEQYF	TGCAGCGCTCGCCTCGGGACAGGAGCTTACGAGCAGTACTTC
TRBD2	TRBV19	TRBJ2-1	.	CASRGTSGSYNEQFF	TGTGCCAGTAGGGGGACTAGCGGGAGCTACAATGAGCAGTTCTTC
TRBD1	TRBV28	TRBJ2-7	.	CASSWTGYEQYF	TGTGCCAGCAGCTGGACAGGGTACGAGCAGTACTTC
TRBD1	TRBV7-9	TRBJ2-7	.	CAGGQATYEQYF	TGTGCCGGCGGACAGGCCACCTACGAGCAGTACTTC
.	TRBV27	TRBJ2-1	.	CASSLSFAVSSYNEQFF	TGTGCCAGCAGTTTATCTTTCGCGGTAAGCTCCTACAATGAGCAGTTCTTC
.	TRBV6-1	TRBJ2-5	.	CASSQGDLMETQYF	TGTGCCAGCAGTCAGGGAGATTTAATGGAGACCCAGTACTTC
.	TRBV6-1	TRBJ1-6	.	CASTSEGSGNSPLHF	TGTGCCAGCACCTCGGAGGGTTCGGGAAATTCACCCCTCCACTTT
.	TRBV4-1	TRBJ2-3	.	CASSQDRTGGWNTQYF	TGCGCCAGCAGCCAAGACCGGACCGGCGGTTGGAATACGCAGTATTTT
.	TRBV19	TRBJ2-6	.	CASSTPTGAGANVLTF	TGTGCCAGTAGCACTCCTACAGGTGCTGGGGCCAACGTCCTGACTTTC
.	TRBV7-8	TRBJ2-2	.	CASSRRSKQGSGTGELFF	TGTGCCAGCAGCCGAAGATCAAAACAGGGATCTGGGACCGGGGAGCTGTTTTTT
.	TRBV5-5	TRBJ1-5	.	CASSFTLTGFRQPQHF	TGTGCCAGCAGCTTCACCCTGACAGGTTTTCGACAGCCCCAGCATTTT
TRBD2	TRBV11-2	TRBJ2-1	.	CASSLAAGTSGRGNEQFF	TGTGCCAGCAGCTTAGCGGCCGGGACTAGCGGGAGAGGGAATGAGCAGTTCTTC
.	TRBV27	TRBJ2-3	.	CASSRPGRTQYF	TGTGCCAGCAGCCGCCCTGGTCGTACGCAGTATTTT
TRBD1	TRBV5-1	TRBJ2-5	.	CASSPSTGMVETQYF	TGCGCCAGCAGTCCCTCGACAGGGATGGTAGAGACCCAGTACTTC
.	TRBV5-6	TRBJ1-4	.	CASSRTGRQEKLFF	TGTGCCAGCAGCCGAACAGGGAGGCAAGAAAAACTGTTTTTT
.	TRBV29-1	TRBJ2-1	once	CSGSQGGAYNEQFF	TGCAGCGGGTCCCAGGGTGGGGCCTACAATGAGCAGTTCTTC
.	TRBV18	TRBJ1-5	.	CASSPQNRDQPQHF	TGTGCCAGCTCACCGCAGAACAGGGATCAGCCCCAGCATTTT
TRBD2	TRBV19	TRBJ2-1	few	CASAATSGSYNEQFF	TGTGCCAGTGCCGCGACTAGCGGAAGTTACAATGAGCAGTTCTTC
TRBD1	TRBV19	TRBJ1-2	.	CASSMPGGFYGYTF	TGTGCCAGTAGTATGCCAGGGGGGTTCTATGGCTACACCTTC
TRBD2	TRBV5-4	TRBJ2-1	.	CASSFGTRGYNEQFF	TGTGCCAGCAGCTTCGGGACTAGAGGTTACAATGAGCAGTTCTTC
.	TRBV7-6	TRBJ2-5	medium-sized	CASSVNRARQETQYF	TGTGCCAGCAGCGTAAACAGGGCGAGGCAAGAGACCCAGTACTTC
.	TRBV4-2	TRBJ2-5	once	CASSQGPLGTQYF	TGTGCCAGCAGCCAAGGTCCGCTCGGGACCCAGTACTTC
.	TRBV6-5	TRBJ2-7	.	CASSTGRVLFGEQYF	TGTGCCAGCAGTACGGGCCGGGTCCTCTTTGGAGAGCAGTACTTC
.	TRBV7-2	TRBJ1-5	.	CASSAGGGGLGQPQHF	TGTGCCAGCAGCGCAGGCGGCGGCGGACTCGGTCAGCCCCAGCATTTT
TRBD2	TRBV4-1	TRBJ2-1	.	CASSQGPGGVGGAGGTYNEQFF	TGCGCCAGCAGCCAAGGACCCGGGGGGGTCGGCGGAGCGGGAGGGACCTACAATGAGCAGTTCTTC
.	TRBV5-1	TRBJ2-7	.	CASSLDAAGWDYEQYF	TGCGCCAGCAGCTTGGATGCGGCAGGGTGGGACTACGAGCAGTACTTC
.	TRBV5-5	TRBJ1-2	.	CASSFGSGYGYTF	TGTGCCAGCAGCTTCGGCAGCGGCTATGGCTACACCTTC
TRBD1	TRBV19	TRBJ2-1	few	CASSYSIGQGAIGEQFF	TGTGCCAGTAGCTACAGCATAGGACAGGGGGCCATTGGTGAGCAGTTCTTC
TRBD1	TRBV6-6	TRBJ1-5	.	CASSYDRVRPQHF	TGTGCCAGCAGTTACGACAGGGTAAGGCCCCAGCATTTT
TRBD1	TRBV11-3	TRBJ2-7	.	CASSSHQGAYEQYF	TGTGCCAGCAGCTCCCATCAGGGGGCCTACGAGCAGTACTTC
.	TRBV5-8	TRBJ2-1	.	CASRTSFKYNEQFF	TGTGCCAGCAGAACTAGCTTTAAATACAATGAGCAGTTCTTC
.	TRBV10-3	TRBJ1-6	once	CAISGGMNSPLHF	TGTGCCATCAGTGGAGGCATGAATTCACCCCTCCACTTT
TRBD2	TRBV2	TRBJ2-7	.	CATRTSGIDEQYF	TGTGCCACCAGGACTAGCGGGATTGACGAGCAGTACTTC
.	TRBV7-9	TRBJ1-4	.	CASSPYPDSPELFF	TGTGCCAGCAGCCCATACCCGGACAGCCCGGAACTGTTTTTT
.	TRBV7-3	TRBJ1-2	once	CASSLGPGLGYGYTF	TGTGCCAGCAGCTTAGGTCCGGGGTTAGGCTATGGCTACACCTTC
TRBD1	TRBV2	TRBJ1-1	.	CATLGQGNTEAFF	TGTGCCACTCTGGGACAGGGAAACACTGAAGCTTTCTTT
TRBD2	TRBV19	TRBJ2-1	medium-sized	CASSLTSGGYNEQFF	TGTGCCAGTAGCCTGACTAGCGGGGGATACAATGAGCAGTTCTTC
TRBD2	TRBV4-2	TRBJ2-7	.	CASSLDGTSSYEQYF	TGTGCCAGCAGCTTAGACGGGACTAGCAGCTACGAGCAGTACTTC
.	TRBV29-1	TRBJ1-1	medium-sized	CSTKSGATEAFF	TGCAGCACTAAATCGGGTGCGACTGAAGCTTTCTTT
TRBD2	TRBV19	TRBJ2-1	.	CASRPTSGSYNEQFF	TGTGCCAGTAGGCCGACTAGCGGATCCTACAATGAGCAGTTCTTC
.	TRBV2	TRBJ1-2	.	CASSPGGDFYGYTF	TGTGCCAGCAGCCCAGGAGGGGACTTCTATGGCTACACCTTC
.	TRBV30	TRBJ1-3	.	CAWSYNQWDTIYF	TGTGCCTGGAGCTATAACCAGTGGGACACCATATATTTT
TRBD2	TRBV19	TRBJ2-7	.	CASSITSGSLNEQYF	TGTGCCAGTAGTATAACTAGCGGGAGTCTCAACGAGCAGTACTTC
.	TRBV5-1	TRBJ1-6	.	CASSFSGQRGGSSYNSPLHF	TGCGCCAGCAGCTTCAGTGGACAAAGAGGGGGGAGCTCCTATAATTCACCCCTCCACTTT
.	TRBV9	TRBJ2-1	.	CASSVAIQSHGNEQFF	TGTGCCAGCAGCGTAGCTATACAGTCCCACGGCAATGAGCAGTTCTTC
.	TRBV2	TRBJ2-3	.	CASSEADTQYF	TGTGCCAGCAGTGAGGCAGATACGCAGTATTTT
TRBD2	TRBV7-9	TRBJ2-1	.	CASSLGGGAYNEQFF	TGTGCCAGCAGCTTAGGCGGGGGGGCTTACAATGAGCAGTTCTTC
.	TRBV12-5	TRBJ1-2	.	CASGLTPGQLKYGYTF	TGTGCTAGTGGTTTGACCCCAGGGCAGCTAAAGTATGGCTACACCTTC
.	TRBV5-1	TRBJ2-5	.	CASSRGAEGLRSGTQYF	TGCGCCAGCAGTAGAGGGGCCGAGGGGCTACGATCAGGGACCCAGTACTTC
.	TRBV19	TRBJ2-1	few	CASSIDHNEQFF	TGTGCCAGTAGTATAGACCACAATGAGCAGTTCTTC
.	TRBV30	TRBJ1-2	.	CAWRVRGAGGYTF	TGTGCCTGGAGGGTCAGAGGGGCCGGTGGCTACACCTTC
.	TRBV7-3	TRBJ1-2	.	CASSSGAEPDYTF	TGTGCCAGCAGCTCCGGGGCGGAACCCGACTACACCTTC
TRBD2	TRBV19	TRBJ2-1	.	CASSSRGSSGGNEQFF	TGTGCCAGTAGTTCTAGGGGGTCTAGCGGGGGCAATGAGCAGTTCTTC